These 28 T cell receptor beta chains originate from one sample sequenced in a study of graft-versus-host responses after intestinal transplantation. Clones were sequenced by immunoSEQ multiplex PCR, and TCRdb holds only the in-frame ones, with some missing. Of about 97,000 clones in the sample, over 75% are singletons; the top ten hold around 16%. Source: PBMCs, taken around 450 days after intestinal transplant. Every receptor here comes from a human patient who received an intestinal transplant, so some T cells may come from the graft donor.

This sequence joins TRBV11-2 and TRBJ1-6, with D tentatively TRBD1 (6 bases). Per germline, CDR1 SGHAT and CDR2 FQNNGV. The length of the CDR3 is 16 residues. V was clipped by 1 base and J by 6 bases, with 13 bases between them. As DNA, the CDR3 is TGTGCCAGCAGCTTAGTGGGGGGGCGAGGTAATTCACCCCTCCACTTT. Translated: CASSLVGGRGNSPLHF. Complete variable domain (other parts from reference TRBV11-2 and TRBJ1-6): EAGVAQSPRYKIIEKRQSVAFWCNPISGHATLYWYQQILGQGPKLLIQFQNNGVVDDSQLPKDRFSAERLKGVDSTLKIQPAKLEDSAVYLCASSLVGGRGNSPLHFGNGTRLTVT.

A few counts support this clone. The chain links TRBV19 to TRBJ2-1; D is uncertain. Germline V gene data show CDR1 as LNHDA and CDR2 as SQIVND (reference sequence). This CDR3 region has 16 residues. The germline V and J ends were trimmed by 6 bases and 0 bases, with 15 bases remaining between them. CDR3 loop: CASSPTDISSYNEQFF. The DNA of the CDR3 is TGTGCCAGTAGCCCCACTGACATCAGCTCCTACAATGAGCAGTTCTTC.

The chain employs TRBV20-1 and TRBJ1-1; D is undetermined. The length of the CDR3 is 11 residues. Trimming pared 2 bases from V and 9 bases from J, leaving 10 bases between. Germline CDR1 and CDR2: DFQATT and SNEGSKA (reference sequence). This CDR3 is CSARQNPKAFF. In nucleotides, the CDR3 is TGCAGTGCTAGACAAAACCCGAAAGCTTTCTTT.

This clone showed up just a few times. DNA for the CDR3: TGTGCCAGCAGTCTCTGGACCGGGTCCGACGAGCAGTACTTC. It translates to CASSLWTGSDEQYF. The rearrangement uses TRBV2 and TRBJ2-7; D gene uncertain. The CDR3 extends over 14 amino acids. In germline, CDR1 is SNHLY, CDR2 FYNNEI. Trimming stripped 5 bases from V and 5 bases from J, with 16 bases between.

This chain links TRBV2 with TRBJ1-1; D is unresolved. Germline lookup yields CDR1 SNHLY and CDR2 FYNNEI. The CDR3 contains 12 residues. Deletions cut 3 bases from V and 5 bases from J, with 7 bases between. The CDR3: CASSDVWTEAFF. CDR3 DNA sequence: TGTGCCAGCAGTGATGTCTGGACTGAAGCTTTCTTT.

The J gene is TRBJ1-4, the V gene TRBV7-9; D is undetermined. V lost 5 bases and J 2 bases, leaving 9 bases between the germline ends. Germline V gene sequence: CDR1 SEHNR, CDR2 FQNEAQ (reference sequence). There are 14 residues in the CDR3. The CDR3: CASSPWQTNEKLFF. The CDR3 bases are TGTGCCAGCAGCCCATGGCAGACTAATGAAAAACTGTTTTTT. The full variable domain, with the rest looked up from reference TRBV7-9 and TRBJ1-4, is DTGVSQNPRHKITKRGQNVTFRCDPISEHNRLYWYRQTLGQGPEFLTYFQNEAQLEKSRLLSDRFSAERPKGSFSTLEIQRTEQGDSAMYLCASSPWQTNEKLFFGSGTQLSVL.

This clone was picked up a small number of times. Other DNA variants within this sample encode the same CDR3. The J gene is TRBJ1-1, the V gene TRBV4-1; 8 nucleotides line up with TRBD1. V lost 4 bases and J lost 4; bases outside the gene matches: 5. Germline V gene data show CDR1 as MGHRA and CDR2 as YSYEKL. The CDR3 consists of 14 residues. The CDR3, as DNA: TGCGCCAGCAGCCCTGGACAGGGCGGCACTGAAGCTTTCTTT. Protein product: CASSPGQGGTEAFF.

V usage is TRBV6-1 and J usage is TRBJ2-3; D is possibly TRBD2 (5 bases). This CDR3 region has 14 residues. Trimming pared 2 bases from V and 2 bases from J, leaving 8 bases between. From germline, CDR1 is MNHNS and CDR2 SASEGT. The chain's CDR3 is CASSEQRHTDTQYF. CDR3 DNA: TGTGCCAGCAGTGAACAGCGGCACACAGATACGCAGTATTTT.

V gene TRBV5-4 combines with J gene TRBJ2-6; D is uncertain. V lost 0 bases to trimming and J lost 0 bases, with 4 bases between them. This CDR3 region has 15 residues. Germline CDR1 reads SGHNT; CDR2 reads YYREEE (reference sequence). CDR3 amino acids: CASSLVGSGANVLTF. CDR3 in DNA: TGTGCCAGCAGCTTGGTAGGCTCTGGGGCCAACGTCCTGACTTTC.

V is TRBV9 and J is TRBJ1-2, with unresolved D. This CDR3 region has 12 residues. Trimming stripped 0 bases from V and 7 bases from J, with 7 bases between. Germline V gene sequence: CDR1 SGDLS, CDR2 YYNGEE. CDR3 residues: CASSVDAFGYTF. CDR3 sequence (DNA): TGTGCCAGCAGCGTAGATGCATTTGGCTACACCTTC.

The chain employs TRBV5-5 and TRBJ2-7, with 8 bases matching TRBD1. Germline V gene sequence: CDR1 SGHKS, CDR2 YYEKEE (reference sequence). J was trimmed by 6 bases and V by 0 bases; bases with no gene match: 2. This CDR3 has 13 amino acids. The CDR3 region is CASSLADRGEQYF. The CDR3 nucleotides read TGTGCCAGCAGCTTGGCCGACAGGGGCGAGCAGTACTTC.

The rearrangement links TRBV5-6 to TRBJ1-1; 8 bases are a match to TRBD1. The germline V gene has CDR1 SGHDT and CDR2 YYEEEE. The junction had 1 base not matched to a gene; V was cut back by 3 bases and J by 0 bases. The CDR3 loop spans 14 amino acids. The CDR3 DNA sequence: TGTGCCAGCAGCTGGACAGGGTTGAACACTGAAGCTTTCTTT. Translation gives CASSWTGLNTEAFF.

This clone was found once. The V call is TRBV10-2, the J call TRBJ1-2, with D maybe TRBD1 (6 bases). With 4 bases removed from V and 4 bases from J, the gap between germline ends came to 13 bases. The CDR3 has 14 residues. Per the germline V gene, CDR1 is WSHSY and CDR2 is SAAADI. The CDR3 sequence: CASSGAGAAYGYTF. The CDR3 DNA follows: TGCGCCAGCAGTGGGGCGGGGGCGGCCTATGGCTACACCTTC.

V gene TRBV7-9 combines with J gene TRBJ1-2; a possible D gene is TRBD1 (6 bases). Trimming pared 5 bases from V and 2 bases from J, leaving 15 bases between. CDR1 SEHNR and CDR2 FQNEAQ come from the germline V gene (reference sequence). The CDR3 has 15 residues. Written as DNA, the CDR3 is TGTGCCAGCAGCCCTGGGGGCAGTGTCAACTATGGCTACACCTTC. This gives the protein CASSPGGSVNYGYTF.

The V and J genes are TRBV11-2 and TRBJ2-5; D is perhaps TRBD1 (5 bases). The length of the CDR3 is 15 residues. CDR1 is SGHAT, CDR2 FQNNGV, per germline. Deletions cut 7 bases from V and 1 base from J, with 16 bases between. In DNA form, the CDR3 reads TGTGCCAGCACCCCCGAAGGGGCTACCCAAGAGACCCAGTACTTC. This gives the protein CASTPEGATQETQYF.

Notes on this clone: Other DNA sequences in the same sample also yield this CDR3. This chain links TRBV4-1 with TRBJ2-1; no clear D gene. The V end lost 1 base, the J end lost 7 bases, and 2 bases lay between the germline ends. The CDR3 length is 11 residues. CDR1 and CDR2 from the germline V gene are MGHRA and YSYEKL. Here the CDR3 reads CASSQGNEQFF. CDR3 nucleotides: TGCGCCAGCAGCCAAGGAAATGAGCAGTTCTTC.

The V call is TRBV7-8, the J call TRBJ1-6, with unresolved D. Per the germline V gene, CDR1 is SGHVS and CDR2 is FQNEAQ. V was clipped by 0 bases and J by 2 bases, with 14 bases between them. The CDR3 contains 18 residues. In DNA form, the CDR3 reads TGTGCCAGCAGCTTAGCCCCCCCTCTCGAGGCCTATAATTCACCCCTCCACTTT. It codes for CASSLAPPLEAYNSPLHF.

This rearrangement joins TRBV7-9 to TRBJ1-2; TRBD1 is a possible D gene (5 bases). CDR1 and CDR2 (germline): SEHNR, FQNEAQ (reference sequence). This CDR3 region has 15 residues. Trimming took 5 bases from V and 3 from J, leaving 16 bases between them. In DNA form, the CDR3 reads TGTGCCAGCAGCCTTACCCGGGACCGGCACTATGGCTACACCTTC. Translation: CASSLTRDRHYGYTF.

The chain employs TRBV4-1 and TRBJ2-1; a weak D match, TRBD2 (6 bases). Trimming pared 8 bases from V and 5 bases from J, leaving 10 bases between. CDR3 length equals 12 residues. Per germline, CDR1 MGHRA and CDR2 YSYEKL. CDR3 nucleotides: TGCGCCAGCGGAGGGGTTAACAATGAGCAGTTCTTC. Residues: CASGGVNNEQFF.

J is TRBJ2-7 and V is TRBV6-5; 12 bases map to TRBD1. CDR1 is MNHEY and CDR2 is SVGAGI in the germline V gene. The trim removed 7 bases at V and 5 bases at J, leaving 9 bases unmatched. The CDR3 runs to 15 residues. In DNA, the CDR3 is TGTGCCAGCAACCGGGACAGGGGGCGCGTGGACGAGCAGTACTTC. The encoded protein is CASNRDRGRVDEQYF.

The genes are TRBV6-5 and TRBJ2-2; 10 nucleotides line up with TRBD1. V dropped 7 bases and J dropped 2; count of bases not matched to a gene: 4. The germline gives CDR1 MNHEY, CDR2 SVGAGI. The CDR3 is 15 residues long. This CDR3 is CASKDRGGNTGELFF. For the CDR3, the DNA is TGTGCCAGCAAGGACAGGGGGGGAAACACCGGGGAGCTGTTTTTT.

The chain carries TRBV6-1 and TRBJ1-2, with D possibly being TRBD1 (5 bases). This CDR3 has 14 residues. In germline, CDR1 is MNHNS, CDR2 SASEGT. V lost 6 bases and J 2 bases, leaving 13 bases between the germline ends. DNA for the CDR3: TGTGCCAGCAGCCGGGGGAGGCAAAACTATGGCTACACCTTC. This encodes CASSRGRQNYGYTF.

The chain recombines TRBV21-1 with TRBJ2-7; the table names TRBD1, a call not compared with the DNA. TRBV21-1 is assigned pseudogene status. This CDR3 is built from 15 residues. The CDR3 is CASITWQGDTYEQYF. As DNA, the CDR3 is TGTGCCAGCATAACTTGGCAGGGGGACACCTACGAGCAGTACTTC.

J is TRBJ2-7 and V is TRBV2; 10 bases are a match to TRBD1. Germline V CDR1 and CDR2: SNHLY, FYNNEI. This CDR3 has 15 amino acids. Trimming took 11 bases from V and 2 from J; bases not matched to a gene: 12. The CDR3, as DNA: TGTGCCCAAACGGGTCGGGACAGGGGAGCCTACGAGCAGTACTTC. It yields the protein CAQTGRDRGAYEQYF.

V usage is TRBV5-1 and J usage is TRBJ2-6; unclear D gene. This CDR3 has 15 amino acids. Germline assignment: CDR1 SGHRS and CDR2 YFSETQ. V was trimmed by 4 bases and J by 4 bases, leaving 12 bases between them. Written as DNA, the CDR3 is TGCGCCAGCAGCGTCTCAGGAACCGGGGCCAACGTCCTGACTTTC. Its protein product is CASSVSGTGANVLTF.

This chain joins TRBV29-1 and TRBJ1-2; 10 bases agree with TRBD1. CDR3 length equals 14 residues. V was clipped by 3 bases and J by 8 bases; unmatched bases: 9. Germline CDR1 SQVTM, CDR2 ANQGSEA. The CDR3: CSVEGRTGGRGYTF. For the CDR3, the DNA is TGCAGCGTTGAGGGCCGGACAGGGGGTAGGGGCTACACCTTC. Using reference TRBV29-1 and TRBJ1-2 for the parts outside the CDR3, the full variable domain is SAVISQKPSRDICQRGTSLTIQCQVDSQVTMMFWYRQQPGQSLTLIATANQGSEATYESGFVIDKFPISRPNLTFSTLTVSNMSPEDSSIYLCSVEGRTGGRGYTFGSGTRLTVV.

This chain connects TRBV6-5 to TRBJ1-5, with D uncertain. The germline gives CDR1 MNHEY, CDR2 SVGAGI. The CDR3 is 13 amino acids. Trimming removed 5 bases from V and 1 base from J, with 6 bases in between. CDR3 protein: CASSKVSNQPQHF. The CDR3, as DNA: TGTGCCAGCAGTAAAGTCAGCAATCAGCCCCAGCATTTT.

The table lists this clone with a count of one. At the DNA level, this CDR3 is encoded by other sequences in the same sample as well. The chain employs TRBV7-2 and TRBJ2-7; D is unclear. The germline CDR1 and CDR2 sequences are SGHTA and FQGNSA. V lost 1 base to trimming and J lost 4 bases, with 5 bases between them. There are 12 residues in the CDR3. The CDR3 here is CASSLGVYEQYF. The CDR3 nucleotides read TGTGCCAGCAGCTTAGGCGTTTACGAGCAGTACTTC.